This T cell receptor beta chain was found in a study of regulatory T cells in long-lasting Graves disease. Only a few counts were recorded for this clonotype. As yet, its antigen is unknown. CDR3 regions were amplified by Arm-PCR using iRepertoire HTBI primers to build TCR beta libraries. TCRdb recomputed calls from the multiplex PCR reads with MiXCR, one row per CDR3 protein. The table lists about 530,000 distinct CDR3 sequences, roughly a sixth of them singletons, with approximately 25% in the top ten. V was clipped by 8 bases and J by 5 bases, with 21 bases between them. Per the germline V gene, CDR1 is SEHNR and CDR2 is FQNEAQ (reference sequence). The CDR3 consists of 15 residues. Specified time point: newly diagnosed GD, antithyroid drugs for less than 3 months. With RNA extracted from PBMCs as input, the TCR library was made. Findings and limits, study-wide: Persistent disease showed a preference for TRBV28, TRBJ1-2 and TRBJ2-5.

These sequences were also reported in another study, on T cells in Graves' hyperthyroidism and ophthalmopathy.

The clonotype was recovered from a middle-aged woman with Graves disease. Specimen: peripheral blood mononuclear cells (PBMCs), collected at new diagnosis, from a patient treated with antithyroid drugs. The rearrangement links TRBV7-9 to TRBJ1-2, with D maybe TRBD1 (6 bases). DNA for the CDR3: TGTGCCAGCTTTGGTTCCGGGACACTAGGATATGGCTACACCTTC. Encoded protein: CASFGSGTLGYGYTF.